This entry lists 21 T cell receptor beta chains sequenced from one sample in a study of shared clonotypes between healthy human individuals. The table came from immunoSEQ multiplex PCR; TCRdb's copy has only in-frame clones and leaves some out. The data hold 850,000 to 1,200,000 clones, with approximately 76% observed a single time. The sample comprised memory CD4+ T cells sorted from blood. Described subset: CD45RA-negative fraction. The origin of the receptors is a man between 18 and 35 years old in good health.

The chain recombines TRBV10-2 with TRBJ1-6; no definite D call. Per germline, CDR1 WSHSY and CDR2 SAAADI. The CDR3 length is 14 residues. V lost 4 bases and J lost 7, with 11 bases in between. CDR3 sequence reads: CASSGAGMNSPLHF. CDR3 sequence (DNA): TGCGCCAGCAGTGGAGCGGGGATGAATTCACCCCTCCACTTT.

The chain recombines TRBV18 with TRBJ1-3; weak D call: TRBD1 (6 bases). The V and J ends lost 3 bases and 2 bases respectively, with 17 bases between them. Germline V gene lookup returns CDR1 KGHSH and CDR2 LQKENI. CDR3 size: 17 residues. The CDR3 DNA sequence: TGTGCCAGCTCACCCAGGGACGGGGGCAAGGCTGGAAACACCATATATTTT. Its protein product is CASSPRDGGKAGNTIYF.

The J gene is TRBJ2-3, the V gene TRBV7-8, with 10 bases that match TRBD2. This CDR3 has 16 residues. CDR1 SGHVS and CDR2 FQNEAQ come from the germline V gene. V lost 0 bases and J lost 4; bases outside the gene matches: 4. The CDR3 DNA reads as TGTGCCAGCAGCTTAGCGCAAAGCGGGGGGGCAGATACGCAGTATTTT. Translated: CASSLAQSGGADTQYF.

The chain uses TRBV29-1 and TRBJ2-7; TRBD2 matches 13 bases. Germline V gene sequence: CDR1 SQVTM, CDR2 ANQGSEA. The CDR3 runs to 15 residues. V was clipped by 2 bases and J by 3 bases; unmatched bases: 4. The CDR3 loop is CSVERTSGGLYEQYF. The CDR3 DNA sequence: TGCAGCGTTGAAAGGACTAGCGGGGGCCTCTACGAGCAGTACTTC.

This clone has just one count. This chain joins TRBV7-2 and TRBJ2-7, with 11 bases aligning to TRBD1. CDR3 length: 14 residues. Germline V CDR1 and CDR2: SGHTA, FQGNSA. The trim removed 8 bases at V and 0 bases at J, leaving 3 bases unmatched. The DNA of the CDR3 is TGTGCCAGCTCCGGACAGGGGGCCTCCTACGAGCAGTACTTC. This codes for CASSGQGASYEQYF.

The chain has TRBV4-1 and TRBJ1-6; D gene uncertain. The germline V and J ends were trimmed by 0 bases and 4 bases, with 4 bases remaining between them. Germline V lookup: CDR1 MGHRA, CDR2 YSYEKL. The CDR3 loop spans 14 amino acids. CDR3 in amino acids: CASSQDGYNSPLHF. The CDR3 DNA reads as TGCGCCAGCAGCCAAGATGGATATAATTCACCCCTCCACTTT.

CDR3 DNA: TGTGCCATCAGCTCGGGACAGGGGGGCATGAACACTGAAGCTTTCTTT. It codes for CAISSGQGGMNTEAFF. The genes are TRBV10-3 and TRBJ1-1; the match to TRBD1 covers 11 bases. The CDR3 runs to 16 residues. The V and J ends lost 6 bases and 0 bases, in that order; junction bases with no gene match: 6. The germline V gene has CDR1 ENHRY and CDR2 SYGVKD.

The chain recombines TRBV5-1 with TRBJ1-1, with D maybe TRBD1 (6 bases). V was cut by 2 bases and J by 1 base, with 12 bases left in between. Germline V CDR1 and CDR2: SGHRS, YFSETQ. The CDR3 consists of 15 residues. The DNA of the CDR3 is TGCGCCAGCAGCTTCAGTGTAGGGGGGAACACTGAAGCTTTCTTT. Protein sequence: CASSFSVGGNTEAFF.

The CDR3 spells CASSPRTGYSNQPQHF. CDR3 nucleotide sequence: TGTGCCAGCAGCCCCCGGACAGGATATAGCAATCAGCCCCAGCATTTT. The V call is TRBV5-8, the J call TRBJ1-5; 7 bases agree with TRBD1. This CDR3 is built from 16 residues. Germline V gene sequence: CDR1 SGHTS, CDR2 YDEGEE. The V gene end was trimmed by 4 bases and the J gene end by 0 bases; junction bases not matched to a gene: 7. Drawing the rest from reference TRBV5-8 and TRBJ1-5, the complete variable domain is EAGVTQSPTHLIKTRGQQATLRCSPISGHTSVYWYQQALGLGLQFLLWYDEGEERNRGNFPPRFSGRQFPNYSSELNVNALELEDSALYLCASSPRTGYSNQPQHFGDGTRLSIL.

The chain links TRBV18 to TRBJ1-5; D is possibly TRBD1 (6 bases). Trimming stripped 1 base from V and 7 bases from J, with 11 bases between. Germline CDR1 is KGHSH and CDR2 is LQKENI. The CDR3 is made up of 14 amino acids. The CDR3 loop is CASSPLGARQPQHF. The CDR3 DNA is TGTGCCAGCTCACCACTGGGGGCACGGCAGCCCCAGCATTTT. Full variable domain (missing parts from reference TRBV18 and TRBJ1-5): NAGVMQNPRHLVRRRGQEARLRCSPMKGHSHVYWYRQLPEEGLKFMVYLQKENIIDESGMPKERFSAEFPKEGPSILRIQQVVRGDSAAYFCASSPLGARQPQHFGDGTRLSIL.

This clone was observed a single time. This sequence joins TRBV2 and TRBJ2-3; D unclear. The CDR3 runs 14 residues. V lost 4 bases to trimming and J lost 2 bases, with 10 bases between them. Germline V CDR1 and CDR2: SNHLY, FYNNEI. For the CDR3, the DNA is TGTGCCAGCAGTGGTGACGGCAACACAGATACGCAGTATTTT. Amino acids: CASSGDGNTDTQYF. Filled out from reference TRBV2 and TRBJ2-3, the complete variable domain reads EPEVTQTPSHQVTQMGQEVILRCVPISNHLYFYWYRQILGQKVEFLVSFYNNEISEKSEIFDDQFSVERPDGSNFTLKIRSTKLEDSAMYFCASSGDGNTDTQYFGPGTRLTVL.

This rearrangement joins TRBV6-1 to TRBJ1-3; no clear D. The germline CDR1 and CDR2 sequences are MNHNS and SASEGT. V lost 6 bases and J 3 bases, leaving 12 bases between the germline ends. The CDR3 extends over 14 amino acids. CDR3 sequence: CASRVTGDGNTIYF. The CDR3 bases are TGTGCCAGCAGGGTTACGGGAGATGGAAACACCATATATTTT.

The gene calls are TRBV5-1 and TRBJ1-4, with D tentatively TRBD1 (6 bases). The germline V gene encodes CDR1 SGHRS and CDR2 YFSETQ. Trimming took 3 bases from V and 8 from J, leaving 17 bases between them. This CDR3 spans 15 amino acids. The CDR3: CASSYGSGAGEKLFF. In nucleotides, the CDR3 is TGCGCCAGCAGCTACGGTTCGGGGGCCGGGGAAAAACTGTTTTTT.

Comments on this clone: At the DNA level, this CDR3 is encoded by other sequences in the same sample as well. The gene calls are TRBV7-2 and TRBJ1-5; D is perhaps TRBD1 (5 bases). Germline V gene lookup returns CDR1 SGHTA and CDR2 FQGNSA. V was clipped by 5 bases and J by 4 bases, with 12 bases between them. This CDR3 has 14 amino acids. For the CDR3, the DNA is TGTGCCAGCAGCCTGGGACGGGGAAATCAGCCCCAGCATTTT. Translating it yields CASSLGRGNQPQHF.

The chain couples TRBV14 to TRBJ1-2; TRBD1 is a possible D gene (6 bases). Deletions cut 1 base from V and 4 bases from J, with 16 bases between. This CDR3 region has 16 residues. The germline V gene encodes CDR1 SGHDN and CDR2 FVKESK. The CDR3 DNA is TGTGCCAGCAGCCAAGGGTTCTCCGGGACAACCTATGGCTACACCTTC. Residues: CASSQGFSGTTYGYTF.

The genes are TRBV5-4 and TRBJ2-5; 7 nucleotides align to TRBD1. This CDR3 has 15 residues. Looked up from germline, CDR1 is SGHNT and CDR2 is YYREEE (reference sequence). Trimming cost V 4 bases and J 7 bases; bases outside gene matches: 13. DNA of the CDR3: TGTGCCAGCAGCGTGGGACAGTTCCAGATTGGGACCCAGTACTTC. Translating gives CASSVGQFQIGTQYF.

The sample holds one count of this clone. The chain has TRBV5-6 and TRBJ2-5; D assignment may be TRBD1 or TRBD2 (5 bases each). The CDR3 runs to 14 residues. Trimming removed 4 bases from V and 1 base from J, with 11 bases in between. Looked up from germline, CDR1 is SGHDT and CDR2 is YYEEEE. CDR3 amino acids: CASSTGRFQETQYF. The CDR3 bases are TGTGCCAGCAGCACGGGACGGTTCCAAGAGACCCAGTACTTC.

The DNA of the CDR3 is TGTGCCAGCAGCTACAGGGGAATGAACACTGAAGCTTTCTTT. Translating gives CASSYRGMNTEAFF. V usage is TRBV7-2 and J usage is TRBJ1-1; the match to TRBD1 covers 7 bases. The V gene's germline CDR1 is SGHTA and CDR2 FQGNSA. J gave up 0 bases and V 4 bases, and 2 bases lay outside the gene matches. The CDR3 is 14 amino acids.

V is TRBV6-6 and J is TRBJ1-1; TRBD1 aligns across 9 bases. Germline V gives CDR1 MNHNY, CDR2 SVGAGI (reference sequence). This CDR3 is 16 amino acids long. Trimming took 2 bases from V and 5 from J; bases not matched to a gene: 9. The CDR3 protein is CASSYGTGSGETEAFF. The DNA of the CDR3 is TGTGCCAGCAGTTACGGGACAGGGAGTGGGGAAACTGAAGCTTTCTTT.

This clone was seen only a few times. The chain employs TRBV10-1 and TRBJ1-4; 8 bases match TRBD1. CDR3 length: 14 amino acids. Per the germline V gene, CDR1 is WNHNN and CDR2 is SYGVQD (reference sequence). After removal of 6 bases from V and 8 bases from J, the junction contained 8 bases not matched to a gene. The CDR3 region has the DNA TGCGCCAGCAGAACAGGGGGGATTATCGAAAAACTGTTTTTT. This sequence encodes CASRTGGIIEKLFF.

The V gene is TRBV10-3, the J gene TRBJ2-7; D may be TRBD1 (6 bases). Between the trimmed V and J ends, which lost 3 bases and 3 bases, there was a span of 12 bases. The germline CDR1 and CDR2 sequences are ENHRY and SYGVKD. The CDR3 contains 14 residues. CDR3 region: CAISDPGQDYEQYF. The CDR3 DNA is TGTGCCATCAGTGATCCGGGACAAGACTACGAGCAGTACTTC.